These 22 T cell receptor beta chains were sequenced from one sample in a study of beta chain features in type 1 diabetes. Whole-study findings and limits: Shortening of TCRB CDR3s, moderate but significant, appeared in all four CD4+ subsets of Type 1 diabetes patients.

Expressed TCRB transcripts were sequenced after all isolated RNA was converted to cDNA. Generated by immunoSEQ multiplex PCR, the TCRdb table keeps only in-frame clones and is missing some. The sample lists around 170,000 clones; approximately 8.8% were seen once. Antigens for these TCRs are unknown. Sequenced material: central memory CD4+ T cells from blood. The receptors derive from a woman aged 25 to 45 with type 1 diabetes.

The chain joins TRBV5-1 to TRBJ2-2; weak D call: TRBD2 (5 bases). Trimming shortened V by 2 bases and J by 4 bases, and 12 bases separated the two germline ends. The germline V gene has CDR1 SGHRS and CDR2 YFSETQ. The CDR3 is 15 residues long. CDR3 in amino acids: CASSFGPAGTGELFF. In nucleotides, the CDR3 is TGCGCCAGCAGCTTCGGACCTGCGGGCACCGGGGAGCTGTTTTTT.

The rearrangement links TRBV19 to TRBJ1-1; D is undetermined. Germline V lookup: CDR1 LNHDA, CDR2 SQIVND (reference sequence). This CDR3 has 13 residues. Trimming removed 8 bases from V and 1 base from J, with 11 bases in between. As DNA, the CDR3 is TGTGCCAGTCACTCTCCATGGAACACTGAAGCTTTCTTT. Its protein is CASHSPWNTEAFF. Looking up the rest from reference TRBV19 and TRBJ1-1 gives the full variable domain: DGGITQSPKYLFRKEGQNVTLSCEQNLNHDAMYWYRQDPGQGLRLIYYSQIVNDFQKGDIAEGYSVSREKKESFPLTVTSAQKNPTAFYLCASHSPWNTEAFFGQGTRLTVV.

CDR3 DNA: TGCAGCGTCGAAAAAGAGTACGGCTACACCTTC. The encoded protein is CSVEKEYGYTF. J is TRBJ1-2 and V is TRBV29-1; D call uncertain. Germline CDR1 reads SQVTM; CDR2 reads ANQGSEA. The V end was cut by 6 bases, the J end by 8 bases, with 13 bases between. This CDR3 contains 11 residues.

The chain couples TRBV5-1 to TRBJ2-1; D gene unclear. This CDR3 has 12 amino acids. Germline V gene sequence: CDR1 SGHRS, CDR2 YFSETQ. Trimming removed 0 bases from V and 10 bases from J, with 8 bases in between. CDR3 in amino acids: CASSLVPTEQFF. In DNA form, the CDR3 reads TGCGCCAGCAGCTTGGTCCCCACAGAGCAGTTCTTC.

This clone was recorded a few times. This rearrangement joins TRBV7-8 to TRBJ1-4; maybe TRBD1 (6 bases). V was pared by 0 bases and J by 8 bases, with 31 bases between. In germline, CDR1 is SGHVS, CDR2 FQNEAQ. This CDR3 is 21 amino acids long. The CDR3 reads CASSLAYYTRSRQAWKEKLFF. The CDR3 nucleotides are TGTGCCAGCAGCTTAGCGTATTATACCCGTTCCCGACAGGCATGGAAGGAAAAACTGTTTTTT.

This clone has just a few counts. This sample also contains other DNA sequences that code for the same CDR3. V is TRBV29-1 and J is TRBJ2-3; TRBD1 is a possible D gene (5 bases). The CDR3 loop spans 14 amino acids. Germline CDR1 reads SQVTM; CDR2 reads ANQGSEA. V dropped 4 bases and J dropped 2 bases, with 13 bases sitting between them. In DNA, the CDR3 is TGCAGCGTTGTAGGGGCCCCCTCCACAGATACGCAGTATTTT. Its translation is CSVVGAPSTDTQYF.

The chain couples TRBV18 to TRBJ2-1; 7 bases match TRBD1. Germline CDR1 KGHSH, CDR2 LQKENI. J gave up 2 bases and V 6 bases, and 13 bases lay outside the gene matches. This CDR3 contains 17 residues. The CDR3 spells CASSTTGAIGPYNEQFF. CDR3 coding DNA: TGTGCCAGCTCGACCACAGGGGCGATAGGCCCCTACAATGAGCAGTTCTTC. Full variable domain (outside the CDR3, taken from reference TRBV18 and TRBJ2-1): NAGVMQNPRHLVRRRGQEARLRCSPMKGHSHVYWYRQLPEEGLKFMVYLQKENIIDESGMPKERFSAEFPKEGPSILRIQQVVRGDSAAYFCASSTTGAIGPYNEQFFGPGTRLTVL.

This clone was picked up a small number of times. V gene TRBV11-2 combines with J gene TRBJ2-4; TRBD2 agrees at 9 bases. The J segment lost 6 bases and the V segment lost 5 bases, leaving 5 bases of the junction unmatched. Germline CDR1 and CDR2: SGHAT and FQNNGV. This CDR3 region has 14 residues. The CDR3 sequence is CASSPGLATNIQYF. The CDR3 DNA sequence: TGTGCCAGCAGCCCCGGACTAGCGACAAACATTCAGTACTTC.

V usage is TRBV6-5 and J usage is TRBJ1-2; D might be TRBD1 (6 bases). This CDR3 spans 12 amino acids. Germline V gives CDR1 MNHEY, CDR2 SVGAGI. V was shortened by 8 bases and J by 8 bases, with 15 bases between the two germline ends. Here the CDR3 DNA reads TGTGCCAGCGGTACGACAGGTGGGGGCTACACCTTC. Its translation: CASGTTGGGYTF.

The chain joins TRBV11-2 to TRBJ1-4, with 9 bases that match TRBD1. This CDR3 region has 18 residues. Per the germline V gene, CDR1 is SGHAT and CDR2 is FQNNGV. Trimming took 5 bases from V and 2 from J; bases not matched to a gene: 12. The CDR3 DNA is TGTGCCAGCAGCCGGACAGGGGTGCGGGGAAATACTAATGAAAAACTGTTTTTT. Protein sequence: CASSRTGVRGNTNEKLFF.

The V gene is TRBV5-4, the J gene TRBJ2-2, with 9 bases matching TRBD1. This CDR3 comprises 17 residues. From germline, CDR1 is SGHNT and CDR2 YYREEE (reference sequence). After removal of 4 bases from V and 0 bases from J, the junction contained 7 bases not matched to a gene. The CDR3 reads CASSPPGQGSNTGELFF. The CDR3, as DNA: TGTGCCAGCAGCCCTCCTGGACAGGGGTCGAACACCGGGGAGCTGTTTTTT.

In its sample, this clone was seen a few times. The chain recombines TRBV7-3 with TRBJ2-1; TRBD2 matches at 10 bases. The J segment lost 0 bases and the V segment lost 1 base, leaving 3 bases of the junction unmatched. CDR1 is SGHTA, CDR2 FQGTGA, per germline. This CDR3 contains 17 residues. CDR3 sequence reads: CASSLRASGSSYNEQFF. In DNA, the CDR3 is TGTGCCAGCAGCTTAAGGGCTAGCGGGAGCTCCTACAATGAGCAGTTCTTC.

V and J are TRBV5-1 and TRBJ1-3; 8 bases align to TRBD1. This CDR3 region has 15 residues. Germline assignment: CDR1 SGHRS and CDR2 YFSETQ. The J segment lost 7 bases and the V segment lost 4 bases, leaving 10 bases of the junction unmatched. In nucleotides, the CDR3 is TGCGCCAGCAGCCCCGGACAGGGTCTGGGGAACACCATATATTTT. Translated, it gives CASSPGQGLGNTIYF.

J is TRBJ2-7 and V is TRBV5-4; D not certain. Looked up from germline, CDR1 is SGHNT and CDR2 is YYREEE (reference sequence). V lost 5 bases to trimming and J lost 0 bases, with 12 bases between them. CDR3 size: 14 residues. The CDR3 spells CASSRRNPSYEQYF. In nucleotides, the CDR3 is TGTGCCAGCAGTCGCAGGAACCCCTCCTACGAGCAGTACTTC.

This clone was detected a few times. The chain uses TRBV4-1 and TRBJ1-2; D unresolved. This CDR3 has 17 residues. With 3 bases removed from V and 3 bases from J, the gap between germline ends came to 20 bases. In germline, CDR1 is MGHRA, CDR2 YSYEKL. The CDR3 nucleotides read TGCGCCAGCAGCCACGACGGAGGAAGGGTTCACGACTATGGCTACACCTTC. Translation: CASSHDGGRVHDYGYTF.

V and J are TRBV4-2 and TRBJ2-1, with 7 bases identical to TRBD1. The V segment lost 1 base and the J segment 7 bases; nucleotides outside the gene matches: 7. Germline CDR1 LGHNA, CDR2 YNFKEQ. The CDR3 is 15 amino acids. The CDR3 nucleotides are TGTGCCAGCAGCCAAGGACAGGGAACACGGAATGAGCAGTTCTTC. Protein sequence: CASSQGQGTRNEQFF.

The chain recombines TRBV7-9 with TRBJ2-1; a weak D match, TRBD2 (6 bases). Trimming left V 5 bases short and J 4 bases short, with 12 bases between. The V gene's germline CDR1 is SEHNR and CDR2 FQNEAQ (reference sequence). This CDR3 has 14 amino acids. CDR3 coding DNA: TGTGCCAGCAGCCCGCGGGACGGATACAATGAGCAGTTCTTC. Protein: CASSPRDGYNEQFF.

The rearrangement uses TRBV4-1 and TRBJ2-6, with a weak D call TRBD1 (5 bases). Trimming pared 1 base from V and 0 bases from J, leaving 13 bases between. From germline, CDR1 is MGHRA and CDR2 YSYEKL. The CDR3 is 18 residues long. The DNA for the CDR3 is TGCGCCAGCAGCCAAGTTCCAGGGCGTTACTCTGGGGCCAACGTCCTGACTTTC. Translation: CASSQVPGRYSGANVLTF.

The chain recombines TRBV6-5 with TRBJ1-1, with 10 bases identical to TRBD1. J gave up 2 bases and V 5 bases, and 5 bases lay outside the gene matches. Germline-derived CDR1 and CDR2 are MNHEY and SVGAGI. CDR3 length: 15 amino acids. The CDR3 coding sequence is TGTGCCAGCAGTACGACAGGGGGCACTAACACTGAAGCTTTCTTT. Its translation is CASSTTGGTNTEAFF.

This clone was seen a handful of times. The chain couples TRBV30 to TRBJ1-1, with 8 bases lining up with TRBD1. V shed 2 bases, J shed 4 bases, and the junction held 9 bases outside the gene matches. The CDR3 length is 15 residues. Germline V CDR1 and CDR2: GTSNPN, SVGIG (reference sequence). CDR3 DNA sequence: TGTGCCTGGAGTCCGATACAGGGGGGGTTCACTGAAGCTTTCTTT. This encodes CAWSPIQGGFTEAFF. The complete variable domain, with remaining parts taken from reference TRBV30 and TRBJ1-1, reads SQTIHQWPATLVQPVGSPLSLECTVEGTSNPNLYWYRQAAGRGLQLLFYSVGIGQISSEVPQNLSASRPQDRQFILSSKKLLLSDSGFYLCAWSPIQGGFTEAFFGQGTRLTVV.

CDR3 bases: TGTGCCAGCAGTTTCGGGAAGTATGGCTACACCTTC. This codes for CASSFGKYGYTF. This sequence joins TRBV28 and TRBJ1-2, with D hard to call. The V end lost 3 bases, the J end lost 5 bases, and 7 bases lay between the germline ends. The CDR3 covers 12 residues. Germline loops: CDR1 MDHEN, CDR2 SYDVKM.

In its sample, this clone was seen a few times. The chain's CDR3 is CASSPRATNTGELFF. Here the CDR3 DNA reads TGTGCCAGTAGCCCGAGGGCTACGAACACCGGGGAGCTGTTTTTT. The chain recombines TRBV19 with TRBJ2-2; the D gene is possibly TRBD2 (5 bases). The length of the CDR3 is 15 residues. In germline, CDR1 is LNHDA, CDR2 SQIVND (reference sequence). Trimming shortened V by 6 bases and J by 0 bases, and 11 bases separated the two germline ends.